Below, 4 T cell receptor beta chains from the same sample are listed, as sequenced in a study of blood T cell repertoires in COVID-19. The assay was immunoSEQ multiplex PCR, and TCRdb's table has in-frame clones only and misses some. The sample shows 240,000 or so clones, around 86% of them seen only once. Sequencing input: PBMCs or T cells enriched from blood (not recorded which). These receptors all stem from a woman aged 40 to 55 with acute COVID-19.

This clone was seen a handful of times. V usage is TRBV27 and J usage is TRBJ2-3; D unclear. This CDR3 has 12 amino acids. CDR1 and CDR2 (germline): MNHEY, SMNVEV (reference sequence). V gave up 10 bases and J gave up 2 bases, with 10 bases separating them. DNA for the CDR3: TGTGCCACCCTAGGATCCACAGATACGCAGTATTTT. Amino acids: CATLGSTDTQYF.

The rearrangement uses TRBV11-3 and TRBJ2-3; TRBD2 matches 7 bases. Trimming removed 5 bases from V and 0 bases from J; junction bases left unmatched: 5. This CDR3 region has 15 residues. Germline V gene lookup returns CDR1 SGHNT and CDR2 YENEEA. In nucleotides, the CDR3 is TGTGCCAGCAGCGGAACTAGCGCCAGCACAGATACGCAGTATTTT. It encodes CASSGTSASTDTQYF.

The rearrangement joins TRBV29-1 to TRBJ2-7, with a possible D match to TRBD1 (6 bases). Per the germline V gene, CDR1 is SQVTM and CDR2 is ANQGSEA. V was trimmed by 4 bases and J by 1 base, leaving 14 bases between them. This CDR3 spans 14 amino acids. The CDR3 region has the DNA TGCAGCGTTGGGACAGAGCTAGGTTCCTACGAGCAGTACTTC. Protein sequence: CSVGTELGSYEQYF.

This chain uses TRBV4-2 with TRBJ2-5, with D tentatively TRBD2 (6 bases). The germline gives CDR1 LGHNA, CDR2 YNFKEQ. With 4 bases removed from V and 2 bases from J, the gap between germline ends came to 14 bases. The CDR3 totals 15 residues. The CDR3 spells CASSLGDAGQETQYF. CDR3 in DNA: TGTGCCAGCAGCCTAGGGGATGCGGGACAAGAGACCCAGTACTTC.